This is a list of T cell receptor beta chains from one sample in a study of blood T cell repertoires in COVID-19. The protocol was immunoSEQ multiplex PCR, while the TCRdb copy is restricted to in-frame clones and leaves out a portion. Among approximately 210,000 clones listed, roughly four fifths were seen once. Material: peripheral blood. The receptors shown here come from a woman between 50 and 59 years old with active or convalescent COVID-19. Both conserved end residues are part of each CDR3. Fields, in order: V gene, clone size, J gene, D gene, CDR3 protein, CDR3 DNA. The D gene is left open where the match is weak. Size is stated for part of the rows, as once, few or many counts, or as a class when the clone is expanded.

v_call: TRBV9; clone_size: NA; j_call: TRBJ1-2; d_call: NA; cdr3_aa: CASSARDRPYGYTF; cdr3_nt: TGTGCCAGCAGCGCCCGAGACAGGCCCTATGGCTACACCTTC
v_call: TRBV9; clone_size: once; j_call: TRBJ1-3; d_call: NA; cdr3_aa: CASSVGLGVENTIYF; cdr3_nt: TGTGCCAGCAGCGTAGGCTTGGGAGTGGAAAACACCATATATTTT
v_call: TRBV6-5; clone_size: NA; j_call: TRBJ1-2; d_call: NA; cdr3_aa: CATSGEIRGGYTF; cdr3_nt: TGTGCCACCAGCGGGGAAATACGGGGTGGCTACACCTTC
v_call: TRBV19; clone_size: NA; j_call: TRBJ2-1; d_call: NA; cdr3_aa: CASSIDPGSSSEQFF; cdr3_nt: TGTGCCAGTAGTATAGACCCCGGGAGTTCTAGTGAGCAGTTCTTC
v_call: TRBV7-8; clone_size: once; j_call: TRBJ2-1; d_call: TRBD2; cdr3_aa: CASSFLGRGGRIVHNEQFF; cdr3_nt: TGTGCCAGCAGCTTTTTGGGGCGGGGGGGCCGTATCGTCCACAATGAGCAGTTCTTC
v_call: TRBV7-2; clone_size: NA; j_call: TRBJ2-7; d_call: TRBD2; cdr3_aa: CASSLREGVYEQYF; cdr3_nt: TGTGCCAGCAGCTTGCGGGAGGGGGTCTACGAGCAGTACTTC
v_call: TRBV2; clone_size: NA; j_call: TRBJ2-2; d_call: NA; cdr3_aa: CASNVRGRNTGELFF; cdr3_nt: TGTGCCAGCAACGTGAGGGGGAGGAACACCGGGGAGCTGTTTTTT
v_call: TRBV5-6; clone_size: NA; j_call: TRBJ1-2; d_call: NA; cdr3_aa: CASSYSYGYTF; cdr3_nt: TGTGCCAGCAGCTACAGCTATGGCTACACCTTC
v_call: TRBV24-1; clone_size: NA; j_call: TRBJ2-5; d_call: TRBD1; cdr3_aa: CATSDSTGGVLQTQYF; cdr3_nt: TGTGCCACCAGTGATTCGACAGGGGGTGTTCTGCAGACCCAGTACTTC
v_call: TRBV18; clone_size: NA; j_call: TRBJ2-5; d_call: NA; cdr3_aa: CASSPRRQIQETQYF; cdr3_nt: TGTGCCAGCTCACCAAGGCGACAAATCCAAGAGACCCAGTACTTC
v_call: TRBV6-4; clone_size: NA; j_call: TRBJ2-3; d_call: TRBD1; cdr3_aa: CASSSKGGGGLQYF; cdr3_nt: TGTGCCAGCAGTTCCAAAGGGGGCGGCGGCCTGCAGTATTTT
v_call: TRBV5-4; clone_size: NA; j_call: TRBJ1-1; d_call: NA; cdr3_aa: CASSYGVEITEAFF; cdr3_nt: TGTGCCAGCAGCTACGGAGTAGAGATCACTGAAGCTTTCTTT
v_call: TRBV29-1; clone_size: NA; j_call: TRBJ1-1; d_call: NA; cdr3_aa: CSVEDHPGTEAFF; cdr3_nt: TGCAGCGTTGAAGATCATCCAGGGACTGAAGCTTTCTTT
v_call: TRBV2; clone_size: NA; j_call: TRBJ2-1; d_call: NA; cdr3_aa: CASSEEGWGELGRQFF; cdr3_nt: TGTGCCAGCAGTGAAGAGGGGTGGGGGGAACTCGGGCGACAGTTCTTC
v_call: TRBV27; clone_size: NA; j_call: TRBJ1-2; d_call: TRBD1; cdr3_aa: CASRAGGMGWGYTF; cdr3_nt: TGTGCCAGCAGGGCAGGGGGAATGGGTTGGGGCTACACCTTC
v_call: TRBV19; clone_size: NA; j_call: TRBJ2-3; d_call: NA; cdr3_aa: CASSIQSTDTQYF; cdr3_nt: TGTGCCAGTAGTATCCAGAGCACAGATACGCAGTATTTT
v_call: TRBV7-6; clone_size: NA; j_call: TRBJ1-2; d_call: TRBD1; cdr3_aa: CASSSGGKNSYGYTF; cdr3_nt: TGTGCCAGCAGCTCAGGGGGCAAAAACTCCTATGGCTACACCTTC